These 9 T cell receptor beta chains were sequenced from one sample in a study of cytomegalovirus exposure and HLA in healthy donors. Sequencing used immunoSEQ multiplex PCR; TCRdb keeps in-frame clones, though not all of them. Among about 360,000 clones listed, 80% to 90% were seen once. Sequencing used PBMCs. The receptors were gathered from a woman aged 18 to 35 in good health and CMV-seronegative.

J is TRBJ2-1 and V is TRBV7-8, with 9 bases identical to TRBD1. With V trimmed by 5 bases and J by 7 bases, 9 bases remained unmatched. Germline assignment: CDR1 SGHVS and CDR2 FQNEAQ. The CDR3 is 15 amino acids. The DNA for the CDR3 is TGTGCCAGCAGCGACCTGACACAGGGGGCAAATGAGCAGTTCTTC. This codes for CASSDLTQGANEQFF.

This chain connects TRBV15 to TRBJ1-1; TRBD1 matches 8 bases. This CDR3 is built from 20 residues. CDR1 is LNHNV, CDR2 YYDKDF, per germline (reference sequence). J gave up 1 base and V 0 bases, and 16 bases lay outside the gene matches. The CDR3 DNA is TGTGCCACCAGCAGAGATTGGGGCGTTCGTTCGGGACAGGCGAACACTGAAGCTTTCTTT. Protein sequence: CATSRDWGVRSGQANTEAFF.

The chain combines TRBV18 with TRBJ2-7; 7 bases are shared with TRBD2. V shed 3 bases and J 0 bases; nucleotides not matched to a gene: 2. The CDR3 extends over 14 amino acids. CDR1 is KGHSH and CDR2 is LQKENI in the germline V gene. In DNA form, the CDR3 reads TGTGCCAGCTCACCTCGGGAGGACTCCTACGAGCAGTACTTC. Protein: CASSPREDSYEQYF. The complete variable domain, with remaining parts taken from reference TRBV18 and TRBJ2-7, reads NAGVMQNPRHLVRRRGQEARLRCSPMKGHSHVYWYRQLPEEGLKFMVYLQKENIIDESGMPKERFSAEFPKEGPSILRIQQVVRGDSAAYFCASSPREDSYEQYFGPGTRLTVT.

J is TRBJ2-2 and V is TRBV2; 8 nucleotides line up with TRBD1. The CDR3 totals 15 residues. CDR1 and CDR2 from the germline V gene are SNHLY and FYNNEI. V was clipped by 11 bases and J by 1 base; unmatched bases: 9. The CDR3 reads CAVYTGTGNTGELFF. DNA for the CDR3: TGTGCCGTATATACCGGGACAGGGAACACCGGGGAGCTGTTTTTT.

The rearrangement links TRBV5-5 to TRBJ2-1; TRBD2 is a possible D gene (5 bases). This CDR3 has 15 residues. Germline V gene sequence: CDR1 SGHKS, CDR2 YYEKEE (reference sequence). Trimming removed 1 base at V and 8 bases at J, with 16 bases between. CDR3 coding DNA: TGTGCCAGCAGCTTGAGCGCAGCTAGGCGGGATGAGCAGTTCTTC. It yields the protein CASSLSAARRDEQFF.

The chain links TRBV2 to TRBJ1-2, with D perhaps matching TRBD1 (5 bases). Looked up from germline, CDR1 is SNHLY and CDR2 is FYNNEI. The CDR3 has 13 residues. V was trimmed by 6 bases and J by 7 bases, leaving 15 bases between them. The chain's CDR3 is CASRRGMGAGYTF. The CDR3 DNA is TGTGCCAGCAGGCGGGGGATGGGAGCTGGCTACACCTTC.

The chain joins TRBV7-2 to TRBJ2-1; 9 nucleotides agree with TRBD1. Germline CDR1 reads SGHTA; CDR2 reads FQGNSA. V dropped 3 bases and J dropped 6; count of bases not matched to a gene: 6. This CDR3 is 15 amino acids long. The CDR3 nucleotides are TGTGCCAGCAGCTTGGGGACAGGGAGACGCAATGAGCAGTTCTTC. This gives the protein CASSLGTGRRNEQFF. Filled out from reference TRBV7-2 and TRBJ2-1, the complete variable domain reads GAGVSQSPSNKVTEKGKDVELRCDPISGHTALYWYRQSLGQGLEFLIYFQGNSAPDKSGLPSDRFSAERTGGSVSTLTIQRTQQEDSAVYLCASSLGTGRRNEQFFGPGTRLTVL.

The genes are TRBV19 and TRBJ2-1; TRBD2 matches at 8 bases. With V trimmed by 7 bases and J by 2 bases, 4 bases remained unmatched. There are 14 residues in the CDR3. CDR1 and CDR2 (germline): LNHDA, SQIVND (reference sequence). As DNA, the CDR3 is TGTGCCAGTAAATCGGGACTAGCCTACAATGAGCAGTTCTTC. Translation: CASKSGLAYNEQFF. Using reference TRBV19 and TRBJ2-1 for the parts outside the CDR3, the full variable domain is DGGITQSPKYLFRKEGQNVTLSCEQNLNHDAMYWYRQDPGQGLRLIYYSQIVNDFQKGDIAEGYSVSREKKESFPLTVTSAQKNPTAFYLCASKSGLAYNEQFFGPGTRLTVL.

The chain uses TRBV6-1 and TRBJ1-5; no firm D call. The CDR3 spans 14 residues. Germline V gives CDR1 MNHNS, CDR2 SASEGT. The ends were cut back, 4 bases at V and 9 bases at J, with 16 bases in the middle. CDR3 nucleotide sequence: TGTGCCAGCAGTGGACTATTGGGTCTGTTGCCCCAGCATTTT. Its protein product is CASSGLLGLLPQHF.